This T cell receptor (beta chain) was captured in a study of T-cell reconstitution after alpha-beta-depleted transplantation in children. Findings and limits, study-wide: Several hundred expanded graft clones reportedly were the source of alpha-beta T cells about two months after transplant. One year after transplant, T-cell counts and diversity came mostly from newly produced T cells.

The ends were cut back, 1 base at V and 4 bases at J, with 7 bases in the middle. The CDR3 totals 13 residues. In germline, CDR1 is SGHAT, CDR2 FQNNGV. This clonotype was counted between two and nine times. Its target is not known. Preparing the TCRbeta library involved the use of unique molecular identifiers. TCRdb reprocessed the PCR reads via MiXCR and lists one record per CDR3 protein. The sample carries about 900,000 distinct CDR3 sequences, roughly 29% recorded once. The V call is TRBV11-2, the J call TRBJ1-1, with D unresolved. The sample consisted of PBMCs, mostly from graft donor cells, taken 360 days after TCRalphabeta/CD19-depleted stem cell transplant. The origin of this receptor is a boy younger than two who had a stem cell transplant for SCID, so the T cells may come from the graft donor. CDR3 protein: CASSLVVGTEAFF. For the CDR3, the DNA is TGTGCCAGCAGCTTAGTGGTAGGCACTGAAGCTTTCTTT.